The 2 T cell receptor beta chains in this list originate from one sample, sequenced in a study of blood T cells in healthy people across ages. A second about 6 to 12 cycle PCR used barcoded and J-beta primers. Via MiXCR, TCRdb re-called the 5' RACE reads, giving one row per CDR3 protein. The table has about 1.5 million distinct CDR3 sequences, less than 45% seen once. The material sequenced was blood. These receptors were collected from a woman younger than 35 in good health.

The CDR3 DNA reads TGCAGTGCTAGAGATAACAGGGGCCCCCAATTGGGGCAGTTCTTC. Translation: CSARDNRGPQLGQFF. V and J are TRBV20-1 and TRBJ2-1, with TRBD1 matching over 7 bases. The CDR3 spans 15 residues. V shed 0 bases, J shed 12 bases, and the junction held 14 bases outside the gene matches. Germline V lookup: CDR1 DFQATT, CDR2 SNEGSKA (reference sequence).

The CDR3 DNA is TGCAGCGTGGAACAGGGACAGCTCAGACCCTACGAGCAGTACTTC. This encodes CSVEQGQLRPYEQYF. The V call is TRBV29-1, the J call TRBJ2-7; 7 nucleotides agree with TRBD1. The CDR3 covers 15 residues. Germline V gene sequence: CDR1 SQVTM, CDR2 ANQGSEA. After removal of 6 bases from V and 2 bases from J, the junction contained 13 bases not matched to a gene.